The 10 T cell receptor beta chains below all came from one sample that was sequenced in a study of cytomegalovirus exposure and HLA in healthy donors. Use of 60 Vbeta and 13 Jbeta primers characterized the PCR. Measured with immunoSEQ multiplex PCR; TCRdb has only the in-frame clones, and not every one. This table holds 110,000 or so clones, over 65% found once. The sequencing sample was made of PBMCs. These receptors all stem from a woman under 30 in good health and CMV-seronegative.

This clone was seen a few times. This CDR3 is CASSRDSRTEAFF. As DNA, the CDR3 is TGTGCCAGCAGCAGGGACAGTCGCACTGAAGCTTTCTTT. The rearrangement links TRBV13 to TRBJ1-1, with TRBD1 identical over 7 bases. CDR1 and CDR2 from the germline V gene are PRHDT and FYEKMQ (reference sequence). Germline trimming cut 5 bases from V and 4 bases from J; bases unmatched to any gene: 4. The CDR3 extends over 13 amino acids.

The CDR3 protein is CAWSVVGLGSEKLFF. In nucleotides, the CDR3 is TGTGCCTGGAGTGTAGTGGGGCTAGGGTCGGAAAAACTGTTTTTT. The V gene is TRBV30, the J gene TRBJ1-4, with a weak D call TRBD1 (5 bases). V was clipped by 0 bases and J by 8 bases, with 16 bases between them. The germline V gene encodes CDR1 GTSNPN and CDR2 SVGIG (reference sequence). This CDR3 region has 15 residues.

CDR3 region: CASRRGREGRNEQFF. In nucleotides, the CDR3 is TGTGCCAGCAGGCGGGGGAGGGAGGGCCGGAATGAGCAGTTCTTC. The rearrangement uses TRBV5-4 and TRBJ2-1, with 7 bases lining up with TRBD2. The CDR3 totals 15 residues. The J segment lost 7 bases and the V segment lost 5 bases, leaving 12 bases of the junction unmatched. Germline CDR1 SGHNT, CDR2 YYREEE (reference sequence).

V usage is TRBV6-6 and J usage is TRBJ2-7; D is possibly TRBD1 (6 bases). This CDR3 contains 16 residues. Germline-derived CDR1 and CDR2 are MNHNY and SVGAGI (reference sequence). V was clipped by 2 bases and J by 5 bases, with 19 bases between them. CDR3 nucleotide sequence: TGTGCCAGCAGTTACCAAGTTCTGTCAGGGGACCACGAGCAGTACTTC. Its protein product is CASSYQVLSGDHEQYF.

V usage is TRBV15 and J usage is TRBJ2-7; tentative D call: TRBD1 (5 bases). V lost 1 base, J lost 5 bases, and 15 bases lay in between. CDR1 and CDR2 from the germline V gene are LNHNV and YYDKDF (reference sequence). This CDR3 is built from 15 residues. Written as DNA, the CDR3 is TGTGCCACCAGCAGAGTAATTTCCCAGGGTGACGAGCAGTACTTC. It translates to CATSRVISQGDEQYF.

The chain joins TRBV5-1 to TRBJ2-3; D gene ambiguous. This CDR3 contains 14 residues. The V gene lost 0 bases and the J gene lost 3 bases, with 8 bases spanning the gap. The V gene's germline CDR1 is SGHRS and CDR2 YFSETQ. The CDR3 reads CASSLDRRTDTQYF. The DNA for the CDR3 is TGCGCCAGCAGCTTGGACAGAAGGACAGATACGCAGTATTTT.

V gene TRBV7-9 combines with J gene TRBJ2-5, with 10 bases matching TRBD2. This CDR3 has 15 residues. CDR1 and CDR2 (germline): SEHNR, FQNEAQ (reference sequence). The ends lost 2 bases at V and 5 bases at J; junction bases unmatched: 5. The CDR3 here is CASSLLAGDGETQYF. The CDR3, as DNA: TGTGCCAGCAGCTTACTAGCGGGAGACGGGGAGACCCAGTACTTC. The full variable domain, in which reference TRBV7-9 and TRBJ2-5 provide the parts outside the CDR3, is DTGVSQNPRHKITKRGQNVTFRCDPISEHNRLYWYRQTLGQGPEFLTYFQNEAQLEKSRLLSDRFSAERPKGSFSTLEIQRTEQGDSAMYLCASSLLAGDGETQYFGPGTRLLVL.

This clone was detected a few times. The chain employs TRBV19 and TRBJ1-1, with D perhaps matching TRBD1 (6 bases). Germline CDR1 LNHDA, CDR2 SQIVND (reference sequence). The CDR3 spans 15 residues. The V and J ends lost 1 base and 5 bases respectively, with 14 bases between them. CDR3 DNA sequence: TGTGCCAGTAGTATAGGGGCAGGGGCCGGGACTGAAGCTTTCTTT. Amino acid sequence: CASSIGAGAGTEAFF.

This CDR3 is CASSIGTGTNTGELFF. CDR3 DNA: TGCGCCAGCAGTATTGGGACAGGCACCAACACCGGGGAGCTGTTTTTT. V usage is TRBV5-1 and J usage is TRBJ2-2, with TRBD1 matching 8 bases. The germline V gene encodes CDR1 SGHRS and CDR2 YFSETQ. After removal of 5 bases from V and 2 bases from J, the junction contained 8 bases not matched to a gene. The CDR3 has 16 amino acids.

CDR3 bases: TGCGCCAGCAGCCAAGAATCCGGGACAGGGGGTGAAAAACTGTTTTTT. This codes for CASSQESGTGGEKLFF. The chain employs TRBV4-3 and TRBJ1-4, with 11 bases lining up with TRBD1. There are 16 residues in the CDR3. V lost 0 bases to trimming and J lost 7 bases; unmatched junction nucleotides: 4. Germline CDR1 is LGHNA and CDR2 is YSLEER.